Sequencing of this T cell receptor beta chain was carried out in a study of T cell responses to AZD1222 COVID-19 vaccine. About this clone: Antigen unknown. The sample has other DNA sequences that encode this CDR3 too.

Study-level results: Two AZD1222 administrations were followed by greater Spike-specific TCR breadth and depth.

The data were produced by immunoSEQ multiplex PCR, yet TCRdb's version contains in-frame clones alone and is incomplete. The data hold about 80,000 clones, with roughly 85% observed a single time. This clonotype originated in an adult who received the AZD1222 COVID-19 vaccine. The source was peripheral blood, collected 28 days after the second AZD1222 dose.

CDR3 region: CASSLTGNTEAFF. In nucleotides, the CDR3 is TGTGCCAGCAGTTTGACAGGGAACACTGAAGCTTTCTTT. The rearrangement joins TRBV12-3 or TRBV12-4 to TRBJ1-1, with D perhaps matching TRBD1 (6 bases). With 3 bases removed from V and 1 base from J, the gap between germline ends came to 6 bases. This CDR3 region has 13 residues.